The TCR beta chain under discussion was sequenced for a study of blood T cell repertoires in COVID-19. Original processing methods: Estimation of nucleated cell counts relied on the amplification of reference gene primers. The table came from immunoSEQ multiplex PCR; TCRdb's copy has only in-frame clones and leaves some out. V, J and clone size reflect that table, while D and trimming were determined from the DNA. The repertoire holds 70,000 or so clones, roughly 80% seen once, with 8.5% to 10% in the top ten. The CDR3 is 17 residues long. Trimming removed 3 bases at V and 0 bases at J, with 16 bases between. Per the germline V gene, CDR1 is ENHRY and CDR2 is SYGVKD.

The chain carries TRBV10-3 and TRBJ2-3; the D gene is possibly TRBD1 (5 bases). The receptor comes from a woman of 80 years or more with acute or convalescent COVID-19. The sequenced sample was peripheral blood. The CDR3 region is CAISDPGRQKSTDTQYF. CDR3 coding DNA: TGTGCCATCAGTGACCCTGGAAGACAGAAGAGCACAGATACGCAGTATTTT.